The 5 T cell receptor beta chains presented below share a single source sample, sequenced in a study of CD8+ T cells in alopecia areata. Markers including CD4, CD8alpha, NKG2D and NKG2ACE guided sorting of pooled cutaneous lymph node cells. Once RNA had been extracted, it was reverse transcribed into cDNA to act as the sequencing template. TCRdb keeps only in-frame clones here, not all; method: immunoSEQ multiplex PCR. This sample comprises 200,000 to 300,000 clones, none seen once only. The specimen was CD4+ T cells sorted from a lymph node. These receptors all come from a C3H/HeJ mouse with alopecia areata. MHC haplotype of the strain: H2-k.

On this clone itself: These gene names are mouse names. The read comes to an end 4 residues before the CDR3 does, leaving the germline J gene to fill in the end. The chain couples TRBV1 to TRBJ2-5; 14 positions match TRBD2. Germline V gene sequence: CDR1 NSQYPW, CDR2 LRSPGD (reference sequence). The CDR3 extends over 19 amino acids. V lost 5 bases to trimming and J lost 0 bases; unmatched junction nucleotides: 10. The sequenced part of the CDR3 DNA is TGCACCTGCAGTACGGGACTGGGGGGGCGCATGGGAAACCAAGAC. Its protein is CTCSTGLGGRMGNQD. The CDR3 reads in full as CTCSTGLGGRMGNQDTQYF.

About this clone: Genes and germline are mouse. Other DNA sequences in this sample translate to the same CDR3. The CDR3 bases that were read are TGTGCCTGGAGCCTACAGGGGGCTAGTGCAGAA. Translated: CAWSLQGASAE. Given in full, the CDR3 is CAWSLQGASAETLYF. The chain is built from TRBV31 and TRBJ2-3; 9 positions agree with TRBD1. The CDR3 goes on 4 residues after the read ends, and that part is filled in from the germline J gene. This CDR3 spans 15 amino acids. CDR1 is GKSSPN, CDR2 SITVG, per germline. Trimming cost V 3 bases and J 0 bases; bases outside gene matches: 4.

This clone was picked up a small number of times. These gene names are mouse names. Read coverage stops 4 residues before the CDR3 terminus; the germline J gene supplies the remainder. This sequence joins TRBV13-1 and TRBJ1-1; D perhaps matches TRBD1 (5 bases). The CDR3 is made up of 15 amino acids. Germline CDR1 reads NSHNY; CDR2 reads SYGAGN. Trimming removed 4 bases from V and 0 bases from J, with 13 bases in between. The CDR3 loop is CASSRGVGANTEVFF. The sequenced CDR3 bases are TGTGCCAGCAGTAGAGGGGTAGGGGCAAACACA.

With regard to this clone: Any gene name here is a mouse gene name. The CDR3 extends 4 residues past the end of the read, so its final part is completed from the germline J gene. The rearrangement uses TRBV16 and TRBJ2-5, with TRBD2 matching over 10 bases. Germline V gene data show CDR1 as SGHSA and CDR2 as FRNQAP. The CDR3 runs 15 residues. CDR3 loop: CASSCHWGGLDTQYF. The CDR3 bases that were read are TGTGCAAGCAGCTGCCACTGGGGGGGGTTAGAC.

Note on this clone: All gene names here are mouse names. The read terminates 4 residues before the CDR3 end, so the remaining end is supplied by the germline J gene. This rearrangement joins TRBV3 to TRBJ2-5; 12 bases match TRBD1. Unmatched junction bases numbered 5, after V lost 1 base and J lost 3 bases. The CDR3 totals 17 residues. The germline gives CDR1 SNHLY, CDR2 FYNGKV (reference sequence). The CDR3 sequence: CASSLDRDRGLQDTQYF. Incomplete CDR3 DNA: TGTGCCAGCAGCTTAGATCGGGACAGGGGGCTTCAAGAC.